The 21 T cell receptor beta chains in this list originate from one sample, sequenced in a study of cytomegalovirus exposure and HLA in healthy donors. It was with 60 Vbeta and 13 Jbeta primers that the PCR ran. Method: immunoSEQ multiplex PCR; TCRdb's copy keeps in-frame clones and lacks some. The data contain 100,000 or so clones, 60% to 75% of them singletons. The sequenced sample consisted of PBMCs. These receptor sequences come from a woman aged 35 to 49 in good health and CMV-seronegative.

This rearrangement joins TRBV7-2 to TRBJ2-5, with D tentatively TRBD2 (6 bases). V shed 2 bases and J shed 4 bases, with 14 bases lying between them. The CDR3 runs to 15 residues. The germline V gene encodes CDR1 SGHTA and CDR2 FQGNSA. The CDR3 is CASSLMGGGAETQYF. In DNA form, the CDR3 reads TGTGCCAGCAGCTTAATGGGTGGCGGGGCAGAGACCCAGTACTTC.

CDR3 protein: CASSSGTVHGNTIYF. In DNA, the CDR3 is TGTGCCAGCAGTTCCGGGACAGTCCACGGAAACACCATATATTTT. This chain links TRBV28 with TRBJ1-3, with 7 bases lining up with TRBD1. This CDR3 comprises 15 residues. The V gene end was trimmed by 4 bases and the J gene end by 4 bases; junction bases not matched to a gene: 7. The germline gives CDR1 MDHEN, CDR2 SYDVKM.

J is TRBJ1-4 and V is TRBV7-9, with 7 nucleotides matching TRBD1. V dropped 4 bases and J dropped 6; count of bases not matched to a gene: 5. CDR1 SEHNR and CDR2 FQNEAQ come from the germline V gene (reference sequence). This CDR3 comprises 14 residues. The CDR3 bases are TGTGCCAGCAGCTGGACAGGATTAGATGAAAAACTGTTTTTT. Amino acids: CASSWTGLDEKLFF. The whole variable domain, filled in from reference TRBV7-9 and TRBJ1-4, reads DTGVSQNPRHKITKRGQNVTFRCDPISEHNRLYWYRQTLGQGPEFLTYFQNEAQLEKSRLLSDRFSAERPKGSFSTLEIQRTEQGDSAMYLCASSWTGLDEKLFFGSGTQLSVL.

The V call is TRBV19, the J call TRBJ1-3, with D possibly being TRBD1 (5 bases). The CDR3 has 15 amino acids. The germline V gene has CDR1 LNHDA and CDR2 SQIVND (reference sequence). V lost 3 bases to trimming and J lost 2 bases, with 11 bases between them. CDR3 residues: CASSIGAGPGNTIYF. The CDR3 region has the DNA TGTGCCAGTAGTATTGGCGCAGGGCCTGGAAACACCATATATTTT.

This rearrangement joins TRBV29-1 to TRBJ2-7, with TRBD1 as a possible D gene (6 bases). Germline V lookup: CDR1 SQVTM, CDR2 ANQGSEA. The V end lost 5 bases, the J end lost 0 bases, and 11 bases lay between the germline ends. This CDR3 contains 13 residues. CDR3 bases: TGCAGCGTTAGGCTAGGGGGCTCCTACGAGCAGTACTTC. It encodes CSVRLGGSYEQYF.

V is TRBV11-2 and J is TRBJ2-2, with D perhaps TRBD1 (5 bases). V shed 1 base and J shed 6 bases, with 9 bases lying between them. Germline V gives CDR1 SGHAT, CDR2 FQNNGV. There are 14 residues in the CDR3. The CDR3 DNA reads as TGTGCCAGCAGCTTAGTGGTGGGGCCCGGGGAGCTGTTTTTT. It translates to CASSLVVGPGELFF.

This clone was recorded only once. CDR3 sequence: CASRSAPEWNTEAFF. Here the CDR3 DNA reads TGTGCCAGCCGAAGCGCGCCTGAGTGGAACACTGAAGCTTTCTTT. V is TRBV6-5 and J is TRBJ1-1, with no clear D. V was clipped by 8 bases and J by 1 base, with 17 bases between them. The CDR3 extends over 15 amino acids. CDR1 is MNHEY, CDR2 SVGAGI, per germline.

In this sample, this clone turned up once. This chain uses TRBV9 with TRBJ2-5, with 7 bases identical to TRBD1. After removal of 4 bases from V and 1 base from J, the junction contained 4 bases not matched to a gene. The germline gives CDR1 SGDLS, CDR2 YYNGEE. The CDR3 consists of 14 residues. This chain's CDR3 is CASSPAGGQETQYF. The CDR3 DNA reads TGTGCCAGCAGCCCCGCAGGGGGCCAAGAGACCCAGTACTTC.

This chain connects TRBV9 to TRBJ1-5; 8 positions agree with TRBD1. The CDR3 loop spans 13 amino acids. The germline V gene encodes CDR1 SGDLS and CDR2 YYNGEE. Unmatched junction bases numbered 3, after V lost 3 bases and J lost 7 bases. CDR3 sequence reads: CASSATGGQPQHF. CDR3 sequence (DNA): TGTGCCAGCAGCGCAACAGGGGGGCAGCCCCAGCATTTT.

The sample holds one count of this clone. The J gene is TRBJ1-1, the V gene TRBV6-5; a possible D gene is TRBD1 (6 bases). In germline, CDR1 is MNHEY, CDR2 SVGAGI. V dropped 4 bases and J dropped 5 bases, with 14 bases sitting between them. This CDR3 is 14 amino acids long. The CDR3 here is CASSFGQPGTEAFF. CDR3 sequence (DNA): TGTGCCAGCAGTTTCGGACAGCCCGGGACTGAAGCTTTCTTT.

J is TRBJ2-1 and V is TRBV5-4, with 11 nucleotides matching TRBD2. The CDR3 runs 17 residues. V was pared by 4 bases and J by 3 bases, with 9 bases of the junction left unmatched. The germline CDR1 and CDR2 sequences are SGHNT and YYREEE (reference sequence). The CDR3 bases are TGTGCCAGCAGCGTTGGGGGGACTAGCGGACTCTACAATGAGCAGTTCTTC. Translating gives CASSVGGTSGLYNEQFF.

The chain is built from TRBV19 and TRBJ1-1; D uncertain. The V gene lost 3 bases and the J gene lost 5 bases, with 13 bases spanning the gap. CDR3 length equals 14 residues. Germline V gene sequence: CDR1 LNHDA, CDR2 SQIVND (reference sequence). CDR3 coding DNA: TGTGCCAGTAGTATTGGGGTGAGAGGGACTGAAGCTTTCTTT. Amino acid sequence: CASSIGVRGTEAFF.

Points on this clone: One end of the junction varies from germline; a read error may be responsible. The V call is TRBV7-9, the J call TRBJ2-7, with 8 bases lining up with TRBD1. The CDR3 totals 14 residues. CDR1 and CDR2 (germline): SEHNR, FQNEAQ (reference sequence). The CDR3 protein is CSSSFTGGSYEQYF. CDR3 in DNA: TGTTCCAGCAGCTTTACAGGGGGCTCCTACGAGCAGTACTTC.

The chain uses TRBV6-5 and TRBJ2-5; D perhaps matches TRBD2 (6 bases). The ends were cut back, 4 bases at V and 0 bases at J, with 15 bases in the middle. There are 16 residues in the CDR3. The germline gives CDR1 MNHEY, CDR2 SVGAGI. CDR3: CASSSGGVPYQETQYF. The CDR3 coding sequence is TGTGCCAGCAGTTCCGGCGGGGTCCCCTACCAAGAGACCCAGTACTTC.

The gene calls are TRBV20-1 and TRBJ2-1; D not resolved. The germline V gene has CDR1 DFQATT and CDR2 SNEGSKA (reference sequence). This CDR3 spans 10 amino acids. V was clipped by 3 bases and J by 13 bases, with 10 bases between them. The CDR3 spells CSARGPSQFF. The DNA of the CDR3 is TGCAGTGCTAGGGGCCCGAGTCAGTTCTTC.

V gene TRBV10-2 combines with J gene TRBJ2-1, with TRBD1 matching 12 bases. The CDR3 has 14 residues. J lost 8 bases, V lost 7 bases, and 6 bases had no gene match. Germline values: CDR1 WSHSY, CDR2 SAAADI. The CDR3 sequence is CASKPGQGAYEQFF. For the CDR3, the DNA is TGCGCCAGCAAACCGGGACAGGGGGCTTATGAGCAGTTCTTC.

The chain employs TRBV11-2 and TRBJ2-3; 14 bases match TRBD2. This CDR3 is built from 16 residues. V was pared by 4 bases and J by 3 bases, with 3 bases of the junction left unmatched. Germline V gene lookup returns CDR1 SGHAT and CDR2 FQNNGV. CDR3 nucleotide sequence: TGTGCCAGCAGCTCGGGGACTAGCGGGAGAACAGATACGCAGTATTTT. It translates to CASSSGTSGRTDTQYF.

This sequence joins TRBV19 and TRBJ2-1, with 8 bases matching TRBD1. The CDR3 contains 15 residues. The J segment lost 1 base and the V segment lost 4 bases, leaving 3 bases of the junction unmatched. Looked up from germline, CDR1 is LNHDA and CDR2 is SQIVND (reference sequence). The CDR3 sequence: CASSKQGASYNEQFF. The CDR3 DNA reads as TGTGCCAGTAGTAAGCAGGGGGCGTCCTACAATGAGCAGTTCTTC. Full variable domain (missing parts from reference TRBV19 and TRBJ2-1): DGGITQSPKYLFRKEGQNVTLSCEQNLNHDAMYWYRQDPGQGLRLIYYSQIVNDFQKGDIAEGYSVSREKKESFPLTVTSAQKNPTAFYLCASSKQGASYNEQFFGPGTRLTVL.

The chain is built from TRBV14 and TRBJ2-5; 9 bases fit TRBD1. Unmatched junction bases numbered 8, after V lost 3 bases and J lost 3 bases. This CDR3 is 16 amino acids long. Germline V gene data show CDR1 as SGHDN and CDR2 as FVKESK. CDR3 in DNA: TGTGCCAGCAGCCACCTACAGGGGGCCGGAAAAGAGACCCAGTACTTC. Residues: CASSHLQGAGKETQYF.

The CDR3 nucleotides are TGTGCCAGCAGCTCCGGGACAGGGCTCAATCAGCCCCAGCATTTT. This sequence encodes CASSSGTGLNQPQHF. V and J are TRBV6-5 and TRBJ1-5, with 9 bases aligning to TRBD1. Germline CDR1 MNHEY, CDR2 SVGAGI. The CDR3 covers 15 residues. V gave up 6 bases and J gave up 3 bases; unmatched junction bases: 6.

CDR3 region: CASSPLIRLGAFF. The DNA of the CDR3 is TGTGCCAGCAGTCCCCTCATTCGACTAGGGGCTTTCTTT. This chain joins TRBV28 and TRBJ1-1; D remains ambiguous. Germline V gene lookup returns CDR1 MDHEN and CDR2 SYDVKM. Trimming pared 5 bases from V and 11 bases from J, leaving 18 bases between. The CDR3 extends over 13 amino acids. The full variable domain, completed using reference TRBV28 and TRBJ1-1, is DVKVTQSSRYLVKRTGEKVFLECVQDMDHENMFWYRQDPGLGLRLIYFSYDVKMKEKGDIPEGYSVSREKKERFSLILESASTNQTSMYLCASSPLIRLGAFFGQGTRLTVV.